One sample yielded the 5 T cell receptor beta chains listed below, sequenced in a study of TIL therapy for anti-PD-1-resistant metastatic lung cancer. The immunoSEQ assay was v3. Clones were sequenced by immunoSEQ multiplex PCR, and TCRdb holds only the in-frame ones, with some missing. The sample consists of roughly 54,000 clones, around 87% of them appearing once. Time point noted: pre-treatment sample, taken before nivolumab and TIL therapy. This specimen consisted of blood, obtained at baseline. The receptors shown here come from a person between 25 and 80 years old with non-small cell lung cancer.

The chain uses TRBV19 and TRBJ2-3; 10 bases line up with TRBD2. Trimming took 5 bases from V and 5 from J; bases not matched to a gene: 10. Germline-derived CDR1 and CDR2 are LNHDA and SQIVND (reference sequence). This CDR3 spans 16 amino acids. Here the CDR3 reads CASSRDSGGIRDTQYF. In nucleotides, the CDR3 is TGTGCCAGTAGTCGCGATAGCGGGGGGATTAGAGATACGCAGTATTTT. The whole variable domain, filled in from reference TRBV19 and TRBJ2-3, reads DGGITQSPKYLFRKEGQNVTLSCEQNLNHDAMYWYRQDPGQGLRLIYYSQIVNDFQKGDIAEGYSVSREKKESFPLTVTSAQKNPTAFYLCASSRDSGGIRDTQYFGPGTRLTVL.

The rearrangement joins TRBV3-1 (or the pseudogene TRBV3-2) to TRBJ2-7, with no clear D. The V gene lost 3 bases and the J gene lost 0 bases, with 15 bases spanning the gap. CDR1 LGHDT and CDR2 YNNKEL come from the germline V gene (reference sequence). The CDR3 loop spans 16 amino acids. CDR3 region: CASSHGVRISSYEQYF. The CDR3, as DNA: TGTGCCAGCAGCCATGGGGTCCGGATATCCTCCTACGAGCAGTACTTC.

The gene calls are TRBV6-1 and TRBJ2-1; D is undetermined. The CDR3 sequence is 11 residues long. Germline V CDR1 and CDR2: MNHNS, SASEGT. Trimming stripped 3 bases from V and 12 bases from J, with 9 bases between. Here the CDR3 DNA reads TGTGCCAGCAGTGACAGCCCGGGGCAGTTCTTC. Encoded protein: CASSDSPGQFF.

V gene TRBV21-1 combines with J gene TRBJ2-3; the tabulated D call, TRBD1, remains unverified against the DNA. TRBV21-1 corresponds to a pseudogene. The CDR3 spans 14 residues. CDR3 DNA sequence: TGTGCCAGCAGCCCACACGACATCACAGATACGCAGTATTTT. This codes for CASSPHDITDTQYF.

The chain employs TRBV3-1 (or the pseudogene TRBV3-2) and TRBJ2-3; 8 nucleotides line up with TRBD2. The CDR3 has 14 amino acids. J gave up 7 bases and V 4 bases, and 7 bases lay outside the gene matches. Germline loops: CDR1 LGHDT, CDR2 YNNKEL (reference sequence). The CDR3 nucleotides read TGTGCCAGCAGCCCCGTCGGGGGGGGAAATACGCAGTATTTT. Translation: CASSPVGGGNTQYF.